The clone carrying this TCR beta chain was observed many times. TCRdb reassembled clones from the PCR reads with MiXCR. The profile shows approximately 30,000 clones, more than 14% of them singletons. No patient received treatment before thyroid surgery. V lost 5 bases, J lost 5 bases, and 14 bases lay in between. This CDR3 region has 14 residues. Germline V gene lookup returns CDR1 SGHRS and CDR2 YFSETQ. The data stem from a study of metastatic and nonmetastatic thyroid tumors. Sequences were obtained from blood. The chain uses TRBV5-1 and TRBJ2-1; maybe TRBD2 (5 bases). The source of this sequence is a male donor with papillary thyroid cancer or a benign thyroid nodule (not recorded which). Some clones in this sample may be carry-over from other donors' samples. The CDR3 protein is CASRVGIGDNEQFF. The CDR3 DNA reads TGCGCCAGCAGGGTAGGTATCGGGGACAATGAGCAGTTCTTC. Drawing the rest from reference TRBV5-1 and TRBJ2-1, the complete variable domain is KAGVTQTPRYLIKTRGQQVTLSCSPISGHRSVSWYQQTPGQGLQFLFEYFSETQRNKGNFPGRFSGRQFSNSRSEMNVSTLELGDSALYLCASRVGIGDNEQFFGPGTRLTVL.